This T cell receptor (beta chain) was found in a study of cytomegalovirus exposure and HLA in healthy donors. Losses at the gene ends were 4 bases for V and 2 bases for J; bases not matched to a gene: 7. The CDR3 runs to 15 residues. CDR1 SGHTA and CDR2 FQGNSA come from the germline V gene. The primer mix had 60 Vbeta and 13 Jbeta primers. Profiled with immunoSEQ multiplex PCR; TCRdb holds only in-frame clones, not every one. The repertoire includes some 130,000 clones, about 82% of them detected once, and 4.5% to 5% sits in the top ten. Study-wide findings and caveats: Segments of the TCR beta V type were, in most cases, productive about 90% or about 30% of the time in an earlier analysis. Upon later analysis, HLA-associated TCR beta chains proved more clonally expanded than other, equally common chains. Highly shared sequence variants in one cluster were likely a sequencing artifact.

This clone was picked up one time. Its antigen is not known. This receptor was obtained from a man aged 30-40 years in good health. The chain joins TRBV7-2 to TRBJ2-7, with 8 bases matching TRBD2. The sample was PBMCs. CDR3 amino acids: CASSSAAGATYEQYF. DNA for the CDR3: TGTGCCAGCAGCTCAGCAGCGGGAGCAACCTACGAGCAGTACTTC.